The source of this T cell receptor beta chain is a study of cytomegalovirus exposure and HLA in healthy donors (dated by TCRdb to about 2017). Concerning the study at large: According to an earlier analysis of a few hundred of the donors, some 180 million T cells yielded 120 million or so unique TCR beta sequences and more than 250 Gb of sequence data. An early release that covered 640 HLA-typed donors contained approximately 300 gigabases of sequencing data and tens of millions of unique TCR sequences. Of the 300 to 450 genotyped donors, more than 75% were placed in the genetic ancestry cluster associated with self-reported Caucasian donors. The study aimed to test whether cataloging public T cell receptors could reveal signatures of past pathogen exposure. The study used immunosequencing to profile the T cell repertoires of approximately 630 subjects and linked those repertoires to cytomegalovirus serostatus. In addition to the first cohort of around 670 subjects, a separate validation cohort of under 150 different subjects was used. To predict cytomegalovirus infection status, the study combined high-throughput TCR immunosequencing, statistical association of individual TCRs with disease status, and machine learning. A later analysis re-analyzed previously published TCR beta repertoires from roughly 600 donors and added high-resolution HLA genotyping to study TCR occurrence patterns. The later analysis used no new phenotypic data to find candidate immune exposures, relying instead on TCR beta sequences and their occurrence across donors. An earlier analysis of 500 to 750 of the donors applied high-throughput TCR beta sequencing to assess whether each TCR beta V gene segment acted as functional or pseudogenic. Alongside the repertoire data, information on donor age, sex, ethnicity and CMV serostatus was compiled. In a later genetic analysis, genome-wide SNP genotypes for about 55% of the roughly 670 donors were used, and that subset was treated as a discovery cohort. All discovery cohort repertoires had been generated on a single sequencing platform. Class I and class II HLA loci were covered by the typing at four-digit resolution. Typing coverage differed by locus: A, B, C, DRB1 and DQB1 were typed in roughly 620-630 donors, DQA1 in roughly 500, DPA1 in roughly 590, and DPB1 in approximately 450. Roughly 5 DR-DQ haplotypes were treated as single units for association and clustering because of strong linkage in the cohort. On average, roughly 200,000 unique TCR beta nucleotide sequences were sequenced per donor among roughly 430 genotyped donors of the cohort, with roughly 18% of those sequences being non-productive. General findings and caveats noted by the study authors: In an earlier analysis of 500 to 650 of the donors, most TCR beta V segments appeared in productive rearrangements about 87% or about 30% of the time, broadly matching IMGT annotations. Compared with the 666-donor mean, donors in an Asian-associated ancestry cluster had fewer N-insertions in productive TCRs, according to a later genetic analysis. Most TCR sequences were observed very rarely across donors, whereas some public TCRs were present in many individuals. Because counts were too low, about 18 rarely observed V segments, including chromosome 9 orphons, were left out of the earlier analysis of a few hundred of the donors. In this cohort, only TCR beta chains were sequenced, and detectable features were limited by the absence of alpha or paired-chain data. V-gene and J-gene trimming of TCR beta chains was associated with a missense DCLRE1C variant in a later genetic analysis, and the association was replicated in an independent cohort. Several of the top co-occurrence clusters appeared to be linked to parvovirus B19, influenza, CMV and Epstein-Barr virus, according to a later analysis. When HLA alleles, especially DR and DQ, strongly co-occurred, TCR associations were difficult to assign to individual alleles. In a later analysis, the rate of TCR association differed among HLA loci, with DRB1 alleles having the most associated TCRs and HLA-C alleles having the fewest. In vitro tests confirmed that a few of the cytomegalovirus-associated TCR beta chains recognize cytomegalovirus antigens. Because the 87-base-pair reads could not distinguish some IMGT-functional V segments, including TRBV6-2 and TRBV6-3, those segments were excluded. In a later analysis, HLA-associated TCR beta chains were found to be more clonally expanded and to have lower generation probabilities than equally common non-associated chains. Presence/absence analyses assumed roughly uniform sequencing depth across donors, an assumption that may not hold. At a false discovery rate of 0.05, a later analysis linked under 20,000 TCR beta sequences to specific HLA alleles. Most CMV-associated TCR beta chains appeared to be HLA-restricted in a later analysis, and the HLA associations seemed to be driven largely by CMV exposure. The sequencing pipeline was judged likely to have produced a cluster of highly shared sequence variants as a technical artifact. Because HLA typing was missing for some donors at each locus, association tests included only the typed subset. The authors suggested that the approach could potentially be generalized to other disease states and immunological phenotypes. A further reported finding was that TCR beta sequences accurately predicted the HLA-A and HLA-B alleles for most subjects in the first cohort. Correlated functional status among segregating V segments might reflect linkage disequilibrium, but an unknown experimental factor could not be ruled out. The study gave a list of about 170 TCR beta chains associated with cytomegalovirus. For the cohort, immune exposure information was limited to CMV serostatus. Cytomegalovirus status was reported to be diagnosed by the classifier with high specificity and sensitivity in both the original and validation cohorts.

Library preparation employed the immunoSEQ multiplex PCR assay. A mixture of 60 forward primers for TCR Vbeta segments and 13 reverse primers for TCR Jbeta segments was used in the multiplex PCR. Amplification of the CDR3 region of rearranged TCR beta genes was performed with a multiplex PCR assay on genomic DNA. The Illumina HiSeq System was used to sequence the amplified TCR beta libraries as 87-base-pair reads. Turning to the authors' computational methods: Across the 600 to 700 repertoires, a later analysis counted tens of millions of unique TCR beta chains, some 11 million of which were shared by at least two donors. Raw reads were error-corrected and collapsed into unique sequences by a nearest-neighbor algorithm in which closely related sequences were merged to remove PCR and sequencing errors. To assign V, D and J gene segments, CDR3 sequences were aligned to IMGT reference sequences. For a sequence to be retained, a match of at least six nucleotides was required to both a V gene segment and a J gene segment. A rearrangement was called productive if the CDR3 had no stop codons and remained in frame with V and J, and every other rearrangement was called non-productive. Following IMGT convention, CDR3 was defined as the stretch from the second conserved V-encoded cysteine up to the conserved J-encoded phenylalanine. In an earlier analysis of more than 550 of the donors, sequences lacking an unambiguous match to a single V gene segment were excluded. In an earlier analysis of approximately 550 of the donors, V segments were called functional above 56.7% productive rearrangements and were called segregating when the between-donor standard deviation exceeded 5%. A statistical classification framework was developed to diagnose cytomegalovirus status using the catalog of TCR beta chain sequences. V and J gene assignment, in a later analysis, came from comparing TCR nucleotide sequences with IMGT/GENE-DB human TR gene sequences. In a later analysis, CDR3 sequences and most-parsimonious VDJ recombination scenarios were assigned using the TCRdist pipeline. A later analysis defined each TCR beta chain by its CDR3 amino acid sequence plus V-gene family, and excluded reads lacking a unique V-gene family. A later analysis removed several hundred highly shared, low-generation-probability nucleotide sequences to deal with suspected cross-contamination and a sequencing artifact. A later analysis calculated a clonal expansion index for each public chain from normalized within-repertoire ranks of inferred template counts. Generation probabilities in a later analysis came from a VDJ recombination model fitted to out-of-frame rearrangements, and those results were checked against IGoR. In a later analysis, TCR-TCR, TCR-HLA and TCR-CMV co-occurrence was scored with hypergeometric tests, and a repertoire-size bias correction was applied to TCR pairs. False discovery rates were estimated in a later analysis by permuting HLA or CMV assignments 20 times. In a later analysis, co-occurring TCRs were grouped using DBSCAN, and TCRdist sequence similarity was added for clustering within HLA-allele-positive subsets. For co-occurrence clustering, repertoires with fewer than 30,000 or more than 120,000 public chains were excluded, along with 5 or 6 repertoires with anomalous nucleotide sharing. TCRdb provides this immuneACCESS table in a form limited to in-frame rearrangements. Some clones are lacking; in checked studies, under half of them reflect an unresolved V gene, and why the rest are absent is not known. The DNA was the basis for D and trimming; V, J and clone size are from that table. Counted in this sample were some 140,000 clones; 65% to 85% of them appeared once. In total, the top ten clones hold over 2.5% of the sample.

This clone appeared a few times. Its cognate antigen has yet to be identified. Base qualities are missing; no much larger clone stands one base away. V is cut by 4 bases and J by 3 bases, and the space between the germline ends is 14 bases. Including cysteine and phenylalanine, the CDR3 has 14 amino acids. Just CDR3 DNA is preserved here, 42 bases in frame from base 1. From a lookup of the germline V gene, CDR1 and CDR2 are SQVTM and ANQGSEA. The cohort comprised 710 or so healthy bone marrow donors. At the time of sampling, all cohort members were nominally healthy, though unrecorded immune exposures were likely present. The donor tested CMV seronegative, placing the donor among the 352 seronegative members of the cohort. Each donor provided a peripheral blood sample, and peripheral blood mononuclear cells were used for TCR beta sequencing. Genomic DNA was extracted from the blood cell samples with the Qiagen DNeasy Blood Extraction Kit.

Material for sequencing was PBMCs. The chain is encoded by TRBV29-1 joined to TRBJ2-3; the D gene cannot be named for sure. The source of this sequence is a man between 18 and 35 years old in good health and CMV-seronegative. The encoded CDR3 is CSVGRPLLTDTQYF. The sequenced DNA is TGCAGCGTTGGCCGGCCACTACTAACAGATACGCAGTATTTT.